This T cell receptor beta chain stems from a study of Graves' ophthalmopathy and Graves' hyperthyroidism. Study-wide background: Hyperthyroidism showing no ophthalmopathy within 18 months of follow-up was stable.

Amplification of TCR beta CDR3 regions used RNA transcripts. First-round RT-PCR employed HTBI primers, with a second-round multiplex PCR after it. TCRdb called the multiplex PCR reads again in MiXCR, with one record for every CDR3 protein. The sample holds approximately 1.2 million distinct CDR3 sequences; about two fifths are singletons and the top ten take around 10%. The study, taken as a whole, reports: The authors also found most expanded thyroid clonotypes above 0.001 frequency in blood. Researchers report that a 13-signature model separated ophthalmopathy from stable hyperthyroidism, posting roughly 90% sensitivity and roughly 83% specificity.

The CDR3 totals 15 residues. The V and J ends lost 1 base and 0 bases respectively, with 7 bases between them. Germline values: CDR1 SGHRS, CDR2 YFSETQ. This clonotype was counted ten times or more. Its antigen is still unknown. Hyperthyroidism patients were newly diagnosed, ill under 2 months, and aged 18 to 65 years. This TCR came from an adult man with Graves' hyperthyroidism. This chain joins TRBV5-1 and TRBJ2-2; D gene unclear. Sequenced input: peripheral blood or thyroid tissue (not recorded which). DNA of the CDR3: TGCGCCAGCAGCTTGCGGCTAGCGAACACCGGGGAGCTGTTTTTT. It is translated as CASSLRLANTGELFF.